Below are 10 T cell receptor beta chains sequenced from a single sample in a study of blood T cell repertoires in COVID-19. Profiled with immunoSEQ multiplex PCR; TCRdb holds only in-frame clones, not every one. The sample shows around 300,000 clones, 85% of them seen only once. The specimen was PBMCs or T cells enriched from blood (not recorded which). These TCRs come from a woman in her forties or fifties who had recovered from COVID-19.

The chain recombines TRBV14 with TRBJ1-2; weak D call: TRBD1 (6 bases). This CDR3 is built from 16 residues. V lost 1 base and J 4 bases, leaving 16 bases between the germline ends. Germline V gene lookup returns CDR1 SGHDN and CDR2 FVKESK. The CDR3 loop is CASSQGRGLQGYGYTF. CDR3 DNA: TGTGCCAGCAGCCAAGGGCGGGGGCTCCAGGGCTATGGCTACACCTTC.

The rearrangement uses TRBV19 and TRBJ2-7; TRBD2 matches at 10 bases. Per the germline V gene, CDR1 is LNHDA and CDR2 is SQIVND (reference sequence). Losses at the gene ends were 3 bases for V and 4 bases for J; bases not matched to a gene: 3. The CDR3 has 14 residues. This CDR3 is CASSIRSGRYEQYF. CDR3 DNA sequence: TGTGCCAGTAGTATCCGTAGCGGGAGGTACGAGCAGTACTTC.

Only one count was recorded for this clone. The chain carries TRBV5-4 and TRBJ2-7; 11 bases align to TRBD2. The CDR3 is made up of 16 amino acids. Germline trimming cut 0 bases from V and 5 bases from J; bases unmatched to any gene: 7. CDR1 is SGHNT, CDR2 YYREEE, per germline (reference sequence). CDR3: CASSLGLAGPNDEQYF. In DNA form, the CDR3 reads TGTGCCAGCAGCTTGGGACTAGCGGGACCGAACGACGAGCAGTACTTC.

The rearrangement uses TRBV7-9 and TRBJ1-2; 8 positions match TRBD1. This CDR3 has 15 amino acids. The V and J ends lost 6 bases and 5 bases, in that order; junction bases with no gene match: 11. Germline values: CDR1 SEHNR, CDR2 FQNEAQ (reference sequence). The CDR3 here is CASSSNRGGLYGYTF. The CDR3 DNA follows: TGTGCCAGCAGTTCGAACAGGGGGGGCTTATATGGCTACACCTTC.

The rearrangement uses TRBV11-2 and TRBJ2-2, with D possibly matching TRBD1 (6 bases). The V end lost 6 bases, the J end lost 2 bases, and 10 bases lay between the germline ends. This CDR3 has 14 amino acids. Germline CDR1 and CDR2: SGHAT and FQNNGV. The CDR3 protein is CASRRTENTGELFF. As DNA, the CDR3 is TGTGCCAGCAGACGGACAGAAAACACCGGGGAGCTGTTTTTT.

This clone appeared once. V and J are TRBV5-1 and TRBJ2-2, with TRBD1 identical over 8 bases. Germline CDR1 and CDR2: SGHRS and YFSETQ. The CDR3 length is 16 residues. Trimming took 0 bases from V and 3 from J; bases not matched to a gene: 4. CDR3 protein: CASSLGQGTDTGELFF. The CDR3, as DNA: TGCGCCAGCAGCTTGGGACAGGGGACCGACACCGGGGAGCTGTTTTTT.

In its sample, this clone was seen a few times. The genes are TRBV5-4 and TRBJ2-2, with D uncertain. The CDR3 is 16 residues long. With 5 bases removed from V and 2 bases from J, the gap between germline ends came to 16 bases. The V gene's germline CDR1 is SGHNT and CDR2 YYREEE (reference sequence). CDR3 amino acids: CASSLLGQPNTGELFF. As DNA, the CDR3 is TGTGCCAGCAGTCTCCTGGGCCAGCCTAACACCGGGGAGCTGTTTTTT.

V gene TRBV9 combines with J gene TRBJ1-4; D perhaps matches TRBD1 (5 bases). Trimming shortened V by 1 base and J by 0 bases, and 7 bases separated the two germline ends. The CDR3 contains 15 residues. Germline V gene lookup returns CDR1 SGDLS and CDR2 YYNGEE. Here the CDR3 reads CASSVRGSTNEKLFF. The DNA for the CDR3 is TGTGCCAGCAGCGTACGGGGGTCAACTAATGAAAAACTGTTTTTT.

V is TRBV29-1 and J is TRBJ2-5; D is unresolved. The germline gives CDR1 SQVTM, CDR2 ANQGSEA. The CDR3 totals 12 residues. Between the trimmed V and J ends, which lost 4 bases and 2 bases, there was a span of 8 bases. The CDR3, as DNA: TGCAGCGTTGTAGCCGGACAAGAGACCCAGTACTTC. It codes for CSVVAGQETQYF.

The rearrangement joins TRBV4-2 to TRBJ2-2; D gene unclear. CDR3 size: 15 residues. Germline V gene lookup returns CDR1 LGHNA and CDR2 YNFKEQ. Trimming cost V 0 bases and J 6 bases, with 11 bases left between them. The CDR3 nucleotides read TGTGCCAGCAGCCAAGAGATGCTAGTCGCCGGGGAGCTGTTTTTT. Residues: CASSQEMLVAGELFF.